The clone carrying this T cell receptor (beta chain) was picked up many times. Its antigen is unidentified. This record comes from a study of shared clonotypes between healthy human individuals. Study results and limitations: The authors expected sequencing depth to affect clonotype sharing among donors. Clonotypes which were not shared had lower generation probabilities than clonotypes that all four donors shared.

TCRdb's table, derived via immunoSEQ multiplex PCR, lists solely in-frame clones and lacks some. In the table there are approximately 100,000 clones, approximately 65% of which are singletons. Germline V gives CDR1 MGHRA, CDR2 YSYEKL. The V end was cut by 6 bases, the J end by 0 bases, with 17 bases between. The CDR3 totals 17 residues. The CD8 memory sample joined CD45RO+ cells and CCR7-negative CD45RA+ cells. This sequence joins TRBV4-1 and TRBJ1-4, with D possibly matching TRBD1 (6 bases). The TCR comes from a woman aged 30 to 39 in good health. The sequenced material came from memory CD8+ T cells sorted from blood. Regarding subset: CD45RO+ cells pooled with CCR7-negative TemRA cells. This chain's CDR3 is CASRKGRGRPTNEKLFF. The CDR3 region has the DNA TGCGCCAGCAGGAAGGGGAGGGGGAGACCAACTAATGAAAAACTGTTTTTT.